This T cell receptor (beta chain) appears in the sequencing data of a study of early T cells in non-severe SARS-CoV-2 infection. Overall study: The sequenced material was bulk RNA from unsorted whole blood, and its chains were unpaired. Study-wide results and caveats: The study's VDJdb matching favored anti-spike CD8 responses and missed private and CD4 specificities.

As for this clonotype: Its antigen is not identified.

The germline V gene has CDR1 MDHEN and CDR2 SYDVKM. CDR3 length equals 11 residues. V lost 8 bases, J lost 13 bases, and 17 bases lay in between. Each cDNA molecule carried a unique molecular identifier. MiXCR, run by TCRdb on the 5' RACE reads, gives a single entry per CDR3 protein. Here the sample spans roughly 83,000 distinct CDR3 sequences, less than 15% being singletons. This chain connects TRBV28 to TRBJ1-1; tentatively, D is TRBD1 (6 bases). The receptor was derived from an adult who was a healthcare worker with PCR-confirmed SARS-CoV-2 infection or an uninfected control (not recorded which). This specimen consisted of whole blood, obtained at baseline. This chain's CDR3 is CASSVFRGFFF. DNA for the CDR3: TGTGCCAGCTCGGTCTTTAGGGGGTTTTTCTTT. Variable domain in full (rest from reference TRBV28 and TRBJ1-1): DVKVTQSSRYLVKRTGEKVFLECVQDMDHENMFWYRQDPGLGLRLIYFSYDVKMKEKGDIPEGYSVSREKKERFSLILESASTNQTSMYLCASSVFRGFFFGQGTRLTVV.